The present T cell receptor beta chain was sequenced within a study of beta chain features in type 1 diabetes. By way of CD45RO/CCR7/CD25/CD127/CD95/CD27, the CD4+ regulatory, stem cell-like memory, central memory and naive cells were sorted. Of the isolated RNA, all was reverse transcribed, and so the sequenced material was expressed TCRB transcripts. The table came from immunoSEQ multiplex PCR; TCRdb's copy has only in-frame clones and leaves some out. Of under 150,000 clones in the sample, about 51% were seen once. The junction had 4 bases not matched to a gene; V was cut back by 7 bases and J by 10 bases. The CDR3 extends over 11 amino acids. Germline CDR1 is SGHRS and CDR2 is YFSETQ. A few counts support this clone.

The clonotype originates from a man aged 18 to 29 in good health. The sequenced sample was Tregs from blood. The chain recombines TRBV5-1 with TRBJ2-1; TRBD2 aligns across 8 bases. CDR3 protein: CASQRGWEQFF. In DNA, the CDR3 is TGCGCCAGCCAGCGGGGGTGGGAGCAGTTCTTC.